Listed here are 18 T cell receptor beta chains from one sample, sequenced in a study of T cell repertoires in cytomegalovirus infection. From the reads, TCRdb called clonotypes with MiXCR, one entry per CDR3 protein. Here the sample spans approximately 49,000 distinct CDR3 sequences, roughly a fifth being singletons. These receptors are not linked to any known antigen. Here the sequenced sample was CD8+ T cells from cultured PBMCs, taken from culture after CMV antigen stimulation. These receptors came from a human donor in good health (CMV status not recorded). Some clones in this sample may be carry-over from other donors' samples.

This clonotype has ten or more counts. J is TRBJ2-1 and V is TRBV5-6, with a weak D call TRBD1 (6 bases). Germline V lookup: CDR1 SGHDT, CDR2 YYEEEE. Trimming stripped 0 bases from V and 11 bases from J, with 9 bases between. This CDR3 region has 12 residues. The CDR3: CASSLEGHKQFF. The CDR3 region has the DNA TGTGCCAGCAGCTTGGAGGGACATAAGCAGTTCTTC.

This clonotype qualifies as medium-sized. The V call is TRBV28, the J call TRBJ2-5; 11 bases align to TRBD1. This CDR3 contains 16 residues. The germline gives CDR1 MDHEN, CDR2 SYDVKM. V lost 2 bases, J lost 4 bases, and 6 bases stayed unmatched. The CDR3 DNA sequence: TGTGCCAGCAGTTTAGGTGGACAGGGGGCAGGAGAGACCCAGTACTTC. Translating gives CASSLGGQGAGETQYF.

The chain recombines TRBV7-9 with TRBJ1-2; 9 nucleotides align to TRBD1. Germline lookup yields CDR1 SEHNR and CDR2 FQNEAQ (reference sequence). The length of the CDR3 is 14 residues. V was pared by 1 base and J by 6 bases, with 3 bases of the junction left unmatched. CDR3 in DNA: TGTGCCAGCAGCTTAGGAACAGGGGGCAATGGCTACACCTTC. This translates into CASSLGTGGNGYTF.

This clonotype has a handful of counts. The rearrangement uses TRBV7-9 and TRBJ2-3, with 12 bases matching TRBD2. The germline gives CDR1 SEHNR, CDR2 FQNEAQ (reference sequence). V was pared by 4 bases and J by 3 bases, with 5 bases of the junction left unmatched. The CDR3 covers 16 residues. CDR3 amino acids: CASSSTSGRRTDTQYF. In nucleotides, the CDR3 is TGTGCCAGCAGCTCGACTAGCGGGAGAAGGACAGATACGCAGTATTTT.

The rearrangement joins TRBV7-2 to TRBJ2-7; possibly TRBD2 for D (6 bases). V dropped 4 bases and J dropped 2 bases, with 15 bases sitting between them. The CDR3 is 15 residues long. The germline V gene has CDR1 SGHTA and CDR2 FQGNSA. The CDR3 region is CASSYGGRVTYEQYF. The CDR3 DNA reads TGTGCCAGCAGCTACGGGGGTCGGGTTACCTACGAGCAGTACTTC.

Here the CDR3 DNA reads TGCGCCAGCAGCCAAGATCACTCAGGGGGCAGAAACGAGCAGTACTTC. Translation: CASSQDHSGGRNEQYF. The rearrangement joins TRBV4-3 to TRBJ2-7, with 8 bases lining up with TRBD1. The germline V gene has CDR1 LGHNA and CDR2 YSLEER. This CDR3 spans 16 amino acids. Germline trimming cut 0 bases from V and 5 bases from J; bases unmatched to any gene: 9.

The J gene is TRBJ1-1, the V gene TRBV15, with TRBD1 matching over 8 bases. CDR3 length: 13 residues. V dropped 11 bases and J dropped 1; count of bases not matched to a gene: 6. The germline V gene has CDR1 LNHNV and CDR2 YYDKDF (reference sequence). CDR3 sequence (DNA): TGTGCCGTAAACAGGGGGTCGAACACTGAAGCTTTCTTT. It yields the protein CAVNRGSNTEAFF.

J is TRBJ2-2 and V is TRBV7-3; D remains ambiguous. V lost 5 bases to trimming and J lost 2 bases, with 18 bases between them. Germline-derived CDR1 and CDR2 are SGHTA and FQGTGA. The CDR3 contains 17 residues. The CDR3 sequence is CASSPAGSNINTGELFF. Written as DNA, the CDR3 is TGTGCCAGCAGCCCCGCCGGCAGCAATATAAACACCGGGGAGCTGTTTTTT.

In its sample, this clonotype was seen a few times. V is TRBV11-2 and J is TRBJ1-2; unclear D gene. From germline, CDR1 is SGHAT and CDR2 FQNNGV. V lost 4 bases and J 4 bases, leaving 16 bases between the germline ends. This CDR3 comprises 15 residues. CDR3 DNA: TGTGCCAGCAGCTCCCGGGATTCTGGACCCTATGGCTACACCTTC. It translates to CASSSRDSGPYGYTF. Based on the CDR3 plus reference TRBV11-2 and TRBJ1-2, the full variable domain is EAGVAQSPRYKIIEKRQSVAFWCNPISGHATLYWYQQILGQGPKLLIQFQNNGVVDDSQLPKDRFSAERLKGVDSTLKIQPAKLEDSAVYLCASSSRDSGPYGYTFGSGTRLTVV.

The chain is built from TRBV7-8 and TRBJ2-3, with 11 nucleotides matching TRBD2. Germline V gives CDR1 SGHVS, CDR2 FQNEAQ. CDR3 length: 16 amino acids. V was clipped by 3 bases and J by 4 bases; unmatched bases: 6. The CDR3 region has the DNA TGTGCCAGCAGCTTCCCGACTAGCGGGGCTGCAGATACGCAGTATTTT. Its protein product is CASSFPTSGAADTQYF. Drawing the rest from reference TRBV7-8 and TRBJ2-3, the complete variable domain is GAGVSQSPRYKVAKRGQDVALRCDPISGHVSLFWYQQALGQGPEFLTYFQNEAQLDKSGLPSDRFFAERPEGSVSTLKIQRTQQEDSAVYLCASSFPTSGAADTQYFGPGTRLTVL.

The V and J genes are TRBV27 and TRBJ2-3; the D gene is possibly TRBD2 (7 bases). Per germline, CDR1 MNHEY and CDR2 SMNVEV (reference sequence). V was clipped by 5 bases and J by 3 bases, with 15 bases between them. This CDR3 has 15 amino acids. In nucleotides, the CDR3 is TGTGCCAGCAGTAGAGGGGGAGGGGGGACAGATACGCAGTATTTT. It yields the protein CASSRGGGGTDTQYF.

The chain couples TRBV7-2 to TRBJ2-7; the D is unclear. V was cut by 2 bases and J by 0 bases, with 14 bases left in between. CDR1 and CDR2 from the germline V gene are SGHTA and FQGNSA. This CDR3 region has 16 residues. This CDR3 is CASSLKSGVVSYEQYF. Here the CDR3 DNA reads TGTGCCAGCAGCTTAAAGTCCGGCGTAGTCTCCTACGAGCAGTACTTC.

The CDR3 DNA follows: TGCGCCAGCAGCCCAACCTCGGGACAGAAAACCTACGAGCAGTACTTC. Translated: CASSPTSGQKTYEQYF. J is TRBJ2-7 and V is TRBV5-1, with 7 positions matching TRBD1. Trimming took 4 bases from V and 2 from J; bases not matched to a gene: 12. This CDR3 is built from 16 residues. Germline V lookup: CDR1 SGHRS, CDR2 YFSETQ.

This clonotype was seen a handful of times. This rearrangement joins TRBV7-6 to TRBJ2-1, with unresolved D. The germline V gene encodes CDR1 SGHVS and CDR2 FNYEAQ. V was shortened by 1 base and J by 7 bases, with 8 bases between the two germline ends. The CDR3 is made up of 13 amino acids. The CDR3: CASSLGRRNEQFF. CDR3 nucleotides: TGTGCCAGCAGCTTAGGCAGACGGAATGAGCAGTTCTTC.

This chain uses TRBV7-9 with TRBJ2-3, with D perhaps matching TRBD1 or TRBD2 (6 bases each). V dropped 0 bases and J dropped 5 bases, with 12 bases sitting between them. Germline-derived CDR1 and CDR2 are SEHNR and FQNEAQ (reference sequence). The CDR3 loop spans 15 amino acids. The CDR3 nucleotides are TGTGCCAGCAGCTTAGCCCGGGGGCCTAGAGATACGCAGTATTTT. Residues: CASSLARGPRDTQYF.

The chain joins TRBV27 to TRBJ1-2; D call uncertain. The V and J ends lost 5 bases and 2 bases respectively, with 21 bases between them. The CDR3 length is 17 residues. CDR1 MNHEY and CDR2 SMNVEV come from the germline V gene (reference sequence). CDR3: CASSIGPGRAKNYGYTF. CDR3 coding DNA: TGTGCCAGCAGTATTGGACCCGGACGGGCCAAGAACTATGGCTACACCTTC.

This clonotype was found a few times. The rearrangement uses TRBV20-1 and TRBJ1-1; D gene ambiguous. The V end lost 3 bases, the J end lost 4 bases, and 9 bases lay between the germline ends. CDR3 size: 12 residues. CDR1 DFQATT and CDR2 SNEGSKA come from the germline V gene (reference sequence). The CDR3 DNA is TGCAGTGCTAGTCTAGGGAGCACTGAAGCTTTCTTT. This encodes CSASLGSTEAFF.

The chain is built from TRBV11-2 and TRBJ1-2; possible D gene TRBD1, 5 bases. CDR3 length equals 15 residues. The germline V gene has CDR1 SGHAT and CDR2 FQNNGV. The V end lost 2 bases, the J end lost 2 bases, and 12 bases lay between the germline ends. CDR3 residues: CASSLYTGWNYGYTF. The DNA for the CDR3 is TGTGCCAGCAGCTTATATACAGGTTGGAACTATGGCTACACCTTC.